The clone carrying this T cell receptor (beta chain) was counted a few times. Antigen specificity is unknown. These data are taken from a study of beta chain features in type 1 diabetes. Study information: Cell yields, gender and age were comparable in patients and healthy donors. The examined sorted cells totaled roughly 110,000,000 across samples.

Every bit of the isolated RNA underwent reverse transcription, so sequencing read expressed TCRB transcripts. The method was immunoSEQ multiplex PCR; TCRdb's version includes in-frame clones alone and lacks a portion of them. The data show fewer than 350,000 clones, around 16% seen once. Study conclusions and caveats: With patients and controls alike, PCR might favor shorter templates to an equal degree. Across patients, naive, central memory and Treg TCRB repertoires exhibited apparently greater similarity than was observed across healthy donors. All four CD4+ subsets from Type 1 diabetes patients carried moderately but significantly shorter TCRB CDR3s.

This receptor was identified in a man aged 18 to 29 with type 1 diabetes. The specimen was naive CD4+ T cells from blood.

CDR3 nucleotides: TGTGCCAGCAGCTTCCTTGCGGATCTAAACATTCAGTACTTC. The encoded protein is CASSFLADLNIQYF. The chain carries TRBV5-6 and TRBJ2-4; no reliable D call. This CDR3 has 14 amino acids. The germline CDR1 and CDR2 sequences are SGHDT and YYEEEE. V was clipped by 2 bases and J by 6 bases, with 12 bases between them.